Listed below are T cell receptor beta chains from one sample, sequenced in a study of T cells in Graves' hyperthyroidism and ophthalmopathy. TCRdb ran MiXCR on the multiplex PCR reads and lists one entry per CDR3 protein. This table holds around 580,000 distinct CDR3 sequences, approximately 44% found once. Input material: peripheral blood or thyroid tissue (not recorded which). These TCRs come from a woman under 30 with Graves' hyperthyroidism. Each CDR3 is given with its conserved first and last residue. Each record gives: clone size, V gene, D gene, J gene, CDR3 DNA, CDR3 protein. D genes are given only for firm matches. Size is stated for part of the rows, as once, few or many counts, or as a class when the clone is expanded.

clone size: few; V gene: TRBV30; D gene: .; J gene: TRBJ1-1; CDR3 DNA: TGTGCCTGGAGTAGAGACAGCGAGAACACTGAAGCTTTCTTT; CDR3 protein: CAWSRDSENTEAFF
clone size: .; V gene: TRBV24-1; D gene: .; J gene: TRBJ2-1; CDR3 DNA: TGTGCCACCAGTGGCGGGACTCACAGCCCCGATGAGCAGTTCTTC; CDR3 protein: CATSGGTHSPDEQFF
clone size: once; V gene: TRBV6-2/TRBV6-3; D gene: .; J gene: TRBJ1-5; CDR3 DNA: TGTGCCAGCAGTGAACGCCCGGGCGTCAATCAGCCCCAGCATTTT; CDR3 protein: CASSERPGVNQPQHF
clone size: .; V gene: TRBV15; D gene: TRBD1; J gene: TRBJ2-7; CDR3 DNA: TGTGCCACCAGCAGGACAGGGGGTAGCTCCTACTCGCAGTACTTC; CDR3 protein: CATSRTGGSSYSQYF
clone size: many; V gene: TRBV29-1; D gene: TRBD1; J gene: TRBJ1-4; CDR3 DNA: TGCAGCGTTGAGTGGACAGGGGGAAAACTGTTTTTT; CDR3 protein: CSVEWTGGKLFF
clone size: many; V gene: TRBV29-1; D gene: .; J gene: TRBJ1-2; CDR3 DNA: TGCAGCGTTGATGGGGCAGCCACATGGTTTGGCTACACCTTC; CDR3 protein: CSVDGAATWFGYTF
clone size: .; V gene: TRBV6-5; D gene: TRBD2; J gene: TRBJ2-3; CDR3 DNA: TGTGCCAGCAGCCTCCCGGGAGGGGGGACTAGCGGGAGGTTCACAGATACGCAGTATTTT; CDR3 protein: CASSLPGGGTSGRFTDTQYF
clone size: .; V gene: TRBV6-6; D gene: .; J gene: TRBJ2-3; CDR3 DNA: TGTGCCAGCAGACAAGGTGGGGGCACAGATACGCAGTATTTT; CDR3 protein: CASRQGGGTDTQYF
clone size: .; V gene: TRBV7-9; D gene: .; J gene: TRBJ2-1; CDR3 DNA: TGTGCCAGCAGCCTCCTCGGTTATATTGGGAATGAGCAGTTCTTC; CDR3 protein: CASSLLGYIGNEQFF
clone size: .; V gene: TRBV4-2; D gene: .; J gene: TRBJ2-5; CDR3 DNA: TGTGCCAGCTCAGCGACAGAGCAAGAGACCCAGTACTTC; CDR3 protein: CASSATEQETQYF
clone size: few; V gene: TRBV24-1; D gene: TRBD2; J gene: TRBJ2-1; CDR3 DNA: TGTGCCACCAGTGAACCACTAGCGGGAGACGGGAATGAGCAGTTCTTC; CDR3 protein: CATSEPLAGDGNEQFF
clone size: once; V gene: TRBV29-1; D gene: .; J gene: TRBJ2-2; CDR3 DNA: TGCAGCAAACGGGGGAAGGTGGACACCGGGGAGCTGGTTTTT; CDR3 protein: CSKRGKVDTGELVF
clone size: many; V gene: TRBV5-1; D gene: TRBD1; J gene: TRBJ2-7; CDR3 DNA: TGCGCCAGCAGCTTGGAGGTCGGGACAGGGGGCCACGAGCAGTACTTC; CDR3 protein: CASSLEVGTGGHEQYF
clone size: few; V gene: TRBV19; D gene: TRBD1; J gene: TRBJ1-2; CDR3 DNA: TGTGCCAGTAGTGACAGACAGGGGGGCTATGGCTACACCTTC; CDR3 protein: CASSDRQGGYGYTF
clone size: .; V gene: TRBV20-1; D gene: TRBD1; J gene: TRBJ2-7; CDR3 DNA: TGCAGTGCTAGAGATCTCTCTGGGACAGGGGGCGGGGAGCAGTACTTC; CDR3 protein: CSARDLSGTGGGEQYF
clone size: .; V gene: TRBV29-1; D gene: .; J gene: TRBJ2-7; CDR3 DNA: TGCAGCTTGCAAAGCGGGAAAGGGGGCTACGAGCAGTACTTC; CDR3 protein: CSLQSGKGGYEQYF
clone size: .; V gene: TRBV11-2; D gene: TRBD1; J gene: TRBJ2-1; CDR3 DNA: TGTGCCAGCAGCTTAAAGTCTACAGGGGGTTACTACAATGAGCAGTTCTTC; CDR3 protein: CASSLKSTGGYYNEQFF
clone size: many; V gene: TRBV20-1; D gene: .; J gene: TRBJ2-2; CDR3 DNA: TGCAGTGCTAGAGATCGAGGGGCCTCCGGGGAGCTGTTTTTT; CDR3 protein: CSARDRGASGELFF
clone size: .; V gene: TRBV5-4; D gene: TRBD1; J gene: TRBJ1-1; CDR3 DNA: TGTGCCAGCAGCACCGACCCGACAGGGGCCGCTGAAGCTTTCTTT; CDR3 protein: CASSTDPTGAAEAFF
clone size: many; V gene: TRBV7-9; D gene: .; J gene: TRBJ2-7; CDR3 DNA: TGTGCCAGCAGCTTACCCCCGGGCCGCTACGAGCAGTACTTC; CDR3 protein: CASSLPPGRYEQYF
clone size: .; V gene: TRBV2; D gene: .; J gene: TRBJ2-5; CDR3 DNA: .; CDR3 protein: CASIEWASMSYTFGSGRQETQYF
clone size: .; V gene: TRBV10-2; D gene: TRBD1; J gene: TRBJ1-2; CDR3 DNA: TGCGCCAGCAGCCAAGATCGTGCAGGGGGACCTAACTATGGCTACACCTTC; CDR3 protein: CASSQDRAGGPNYGYTF